The 26 T cell receptor beta chains below were found in one sample sequenced in a study of blood T cell repertoires in COVID-19. Repertoires were generated with immunoSEQ multiplex PCR, while TCRdb's copy carries only in-frame clones and drops some. The sample gives about 180,000 clones, roughly 80% of which show up once; under 8.5% is in the top ten. The sample taken for sequencing was peripheral blood. The source of these receptors is a human donor in a cohort sampled during active COVID-19.

This chain links TRBV6-1 with TRBJ1-3; D is ambiguous. The CDR3 spans 18 residues. The V gene lost 4 bases and the J gene lost 0 bases, with 19 bases spanning the gap. Germline V gene lookup returns CDR1 MNHNS and CDR2 SASEGT. CDR3 in DNA: TGTGCCAGCAGTGGCCCCGCCTCTCGACTCGACTCTGGAAACACCATATATTTT. Translation: CASSGPASRLDSGNTIYF.

The chain employs TRBV9 and TRBJ2-3; possibly TRBD2 for D (5 bases). Germline lookup yields CDR1 SGDLS and CDR2 YYNGEE. V was shortened by 0 bases and J by 6 bases, with 14 bases between the two germline ends. The CDR3 totals 15 residues. As DNA, the CDR3 is TGTGCCAGCAGCGTAGACGGGGTCGACTTTGATACGCAGTATTTT. Its translation is CASSVDGVDFDTQYF.

This chain uses TRBV4-1 with TRBJ2-1; D is perhaps TRBD2 (5 bases). Germline CDR1 reads MGHRA; CDR2 reads YSYEKL. The length of the CDR3 is 14 residues. Trimming shortened V by 0 bases and J by 9 bases, and 12 bases separated the two germline ends. In nucleotides, the CDR3 is TGCGCCAGCAGCCAAGATGGGAGATCCATTGAGCAGTTCTTC. This encodes CASSQDGRSIEQFF.

V and J are TRBV3-1 (or the pseudogene TRBV3-2) and TRBJ1-5; D might be TRBD1 (5 bases). Germline assignment: CDR1 LGHDT and CDR2 YNNKEL (reference sequence). This CDR3 has 15 residues. Trimming left V 0 bases short and J 7 bases short, with 13 bases between. CDR3 region: CASSQDSIAGQPQHF. Written as DNA, the CDR3 is TGTGCCAGCAGCCAAGATTCTATAGCAGGGCAGCCCCAGCATTTT.

The chain combines TRBV23-1 with TRBJ1-4; 8 nucleotides line up with TRBD1. TRBV23-1 is noted as an ORF with a role that remains uncertain. This CDR3 has 18 residues. V gave up 4 bases and J gave up 4 bases; unmatched junction bases: 14. The DNA of the CDR3 is TGCGCCAGCAGTCGCGACAGGGGTATTTCTAATGGTAATGAAAAACTGTTTTTT. This codes for CASSRDRGISNGNEKLFF.

This clone was found a few times. The chain combines TRBV18 with TRBJ2-7; D possibly corresponds to TRBD1 (5 bases). Germline V gene sequence: CDR1 KGHSH, CDR2 LQKENI. This CDR3 is 13 amino acids long. V was shortened by 5 bases and J by 1 base, with 9 bases between the two germline ends. CDR3 sequence: CASSGALSYEQYF. DNA of the CDR3: TGTGCCAGCTCAGGGGCTTTGTCCTACGAGCAGTACTTC.

In its sample, this clone was seen once. The chain recombines TRBV27 with TRBJ1-6, with D unclear. CDR3 length: 16 amino acids. Germline CDR1 and CDR2: MNHEY and SMNVEV (reference sequence). V was pared by 0 bases and J by 0 bases, with 6 bases between. CDR3: CASSLSGSSYNSPLHF. The DNA of the CDR3 is TGTGCCAGCAGTTTATCGGGCAGCTCCTATAATTCACCCCTCCACTTT.

Only one count was recorded for this clone. The gene calls are TRBV7-9 and TRBJ1-4, with D unclear. This CDR3 is built from 16 residues. V lost 0 bases and J lost 8, with 16 bases in between. The germline CDR1 and CDR2 sequences are SEHNR and FQNEAQ (reference sequence). CDR3 sequence reads: CASSLALEGEEEKLFF. CDR3 DNA: TGTGCCAGCAGCTTAGCTTTGGAGGGAGAGGAGGAAAAACTGTTTTTT.

The chain is built from TRBV2 and TRBJ1-2; D uncertain. Germline loops: CDR1 SNHLY, CDR2 FYNNEI. The CDR3 is 12 residues long. V was cut by 6 bases and J by 0 bases, with 5 bases left in between. The CDR3 coding sequence is TGTGCCAGCAGGGCAGCTAACTATGGCTACACCTTC. Its translation is CASRAANYGYTF.

This clone has only a few counts. The rearrangement uses TRBV5-4 and TRBJ1-2; 9 bases are a match to TRBD1. This CDR3 spans 15 amino acids. Germline CDR1 SGHNT, CDR2 YYREEE (reference sequence). V lost 0 bases, J lost 8 bases, and 8 bases stayed unmatched. The CDR3 spells CASSLEFGTGNGYTF. The CDR3 nucleotides read TGTGCCAGCAGCTTGGAGTTTGGGACAGGGAACGGCTACACCTTC. The full variable domain, its missing parts supplied by reference TRBV5-4 and TRBJ1-2, is ETGVTQSPTHLIKTRGQQVTLRCSSQSGHNTVSWYQQALGQGPQFIFQYYREEENGRGNFPPRFSGLQFPNYSSELNVNALELDDSALYLCASSLEFGTGNGYTFGSGTRLTVV.

This chain connects TRBV4-1 to TRBJ1-5; the match to TRBD1 covers 9 bases. The CDR3 is 19 residues long. The V and J ends lost 0 bases and 7 bases, in that order; junction bases with no gene match: 16. Germline CDR1 is MGHRA and CDR2 is YSYEKL. CDR3 DNA: TGCGCCAGCAGCCAAGATTTTTTGAGGGGACAGGGAAGGAGGCAGCCCCAGCATTTT. Translation: CASSQDFLRGQGRRQPQHF.

This clone was counted only a few times. The J gene is TRBJ2-7, the V gene TRBV16; perhaps TRBD2 as D (6 bases). V was cut by 2 bases and J by 2 bases, with 13 bases left in between. The length of the CDR3 is 15 residues. Germline V lookup: CDR1 KGHSY, CDR2 FQNENV. Here the CDR3 DNA reads TGTGCCAGCAGCCAAGGAGGGCCAGGGCCCTACGAGCAGTACTTC. Its protein is CASSQGGPGPYEQYF.

The chain uses TRBV7-9 and TRBJ1-4; 8 nucleotides line up with TRBD1. The V gene's germline CDR1 is SEHNR and CDR2 FQNEAQ (reference sequence). V lost 5 bases and J lost 8; bases outside the gene matches: 10. The CDR3 consists of 15 residues. CDR3 nucleotides: TGTGCCAGCAGCCGGACAGGGCTCTTGGGAGAAAAACTGTTTTTT. The encoded protein is CASSRTGLLGEKLFF.

The V and J genes are TRBV14 and TRBJ1-2; D gene unclear. The germline V gene encodes CDR1 SGHDN and CDR2 FVKESK. Trimming cost V 2 bases and J 2 bases, with 9 bases left between them. CDR3 size: 14 residues. The CDR3 coding sequence is TGTGCCAGCAGCCAAAGAAAGAGAAACTATGGCTACACCTTC. Its translation: CASSQRKRNYGYTF.

The chain links TRBV6-5 to TRBJ2-7; TRBD1 aligns across 10 bases. The V segment lost 6 bases and the J segment 2 bases; nucleotides outside the gene matches: 7. The germline CDR1 and CDR2 sequences are MNHEY and SVGAGI. The CDR3 runs to 15 residues. The chain's CDR3 is CASSRQGAVAYEQYF. The DNA of the CDR3 is TGTGCCAGCAGCCGACAGGGGGCAGTCGCCTACGAGCAGTACTTC.

V usage is TRBV15 and J usage is TRBJ2-6; weak D call: TRBD1 (6 bases). Germline lookup yields CDR1 LNHNV and CDR2 YYDKDF (reference sequence). V was cut by 0 bases and J by 0 bases, with 12 bases left in between. The CDR3 length is 18 residues. The CDR3 protein is CATSRDPTGVSGANVLTF. In nucleotides, the CDR3 is TGTGCCACCAGCAGAGACCCGACAGGAGTCTCTGGGGCCAACGTCCTGACTTTC.

This clone was seen a single time. The chain links TRBV23-1 to TRBJ1-1; the D gene is possibly TRBD1 (5 bases). TRBV23-1 belongs to the ORF category, with a function that is uncertain. The ends were cut back, 0 bases at V and 2 bases at J, with 19 bases in the middle. This CDR3 region has 18 residues. The CDR3 loop is CASSQSDRGAECNTEAFF. The CDR3 DNA sequence: TGCGCCAGCAGTCAATCGGATAGGGGTGCAGAGTGCAACACTGAAGCTTTCTTT.

The V call is TRBV11-2, the J call TRBJ1-2, with D perhaps TRBD1 (5 bases). Trimming took off 3 bases at V and 8 bases at J, with 16 bases between the two ends. CDR3 length equals 14 residues. In germline, CDR1 is SGHAT, CDR2 FQNNGV. In DNA form, the CDR3 reads TGTGCCAGCAGCTTTCACGACAGATCCAAGGGCTACACCTTC. It yields the protein CASSFHDRSKGYTF.

The rearrangement uses TRBV10-2 and TRBJ2-5; 10 bases fit TRBD1. CDR3 size: 14 residues. The V and J ends lost 6 bases and 7 bases, in that order; junction bases with no gene match: 8. CDR1 and CDR2 (germline): WSHSY, SAAADI. The CDR3 reads CASRTFGDRGTQYF. The DNA of the CDR3 is TGCGCCAGCAGGACGTTCGGGGACAGGGGGACCCAGTACTTC.

The gene calls are TRBV19 and TRBJ2-6; 7 nucleotides line up with TRBD1. The CDR3 is made up of 17 amino acids. V shed 3 bases, J shed 0 bases, and the junction held 5 bases outside the gene matches. Germline V gene sequence: CDR1 LNHDA, CDR2 SQIVND (reference sequence). The CDR3 spells CASSMTAGGSGANVLTF. The DNA of the CDR3 is TGTGCCAGTAGTATGACGGCAGGGGGCTCTGGGGCCAACGTCCTGACTTTC.

V usage is TRBV13 and J usage is TRBJ2-7; 8 bases agree with TRBD1. V gave up 3 bases and J gave up 0 bases; unmatched junction bases: 4. Germline CDR1 is PRHDT and CDR2 is FYEKMQ (reference sequence). The CDR3 is 15 amino acids. The CDR3 region is CASSFLGQASYEQYF. The CDR3, as DNA: TGTGCCAGCAGCTTCTTGGGACAGGCCTCCTACGAGCAGTACTTC.

V usage is TRBV7-3 and J usage is TRBJ2-6; D is perhaps TRBD1 (5 bases). Deletions cut 5 bases from V and 0 bases from J, with 14 bases between. Germline V gene lookup returns CDR1 SGHTA and CDR2 FQGTGA. The CDR3 has 17 amino acids. The CDR3 region is CASSPTDRFSGANVLTF. As DNA, the CDR3 is TGTGCCAGCAGCCCCACCGACAGATTCTCTGGGGCCAACGTCCTGACTTTC. Full variable domain (outside the CDR3, taken from reference TRBV7-3 and TRBJ2-6): GAGVSQTPSNKVTEKGKYVELRCDPISGHTALYWYRQSLGQGPEFLIYFQGTGAADDSGLPNDRFFAVRPEGSVSTLKIQRTERGDSAVYLCASSPTDRFSGANVLTFGAGSRLTVL.

J is TRBJ1-3 and V is TRBV13; perhaps TRBD1 as D (5 bases). The CDR3 is 14 amino acids. Looked up from germline, CDR1 is PRHDT and CDR2 is FYEKMQ (reference sequence). V lost 5 bases, J lost 4 bases, and 12 bases lay in between. For the CDR3, the DNA is TGTGCCAGCAGCCAAACCCAGGGAGGAAACACCATATATTTT. Amino acid sequence: CASSQTQGGNTIYF.

The chain couples TRBV11-2 to TRBJ1-6, with D hard to call. Trimming took 1 base from V and 8 from J, leaving 15 bases between them. The CDR3 totals 16 residues. Per the germline V gene, CDR1 is SGHAT and CDR2 is FQNNGV. The CDR3 here is CASSLGSWEGHSPLHF. CDR3 nucleotides: TGTGCCAGCAGCTTAGGGTCGTGGGAGGGTCATTCACCCCTCCACTTT.

This clone came up a few times. The J gene is TRBJ1-6, the V gene TRBV19; 9 bases align to TRBD1. The CDR3 is 15 amino acids. The germline gives CDR1 LNHDA, CDR2 SQIVND (reference sequence). J lost 8 bases, V lost 5 bases, and 7 bases had no gene match. The CDR3 loop reads CASSLTGGLDSPLHF. The DNA for the CDR3 is TGTGCCAGTAGTTTAACAGGGGGCTTGGATTCACCCCTCCACTTT.

The CDR3 is CASSFSDLTYEQYF. As DNA, the CDR3 is TGTGCCAGCAGCTTTTCGGACTTAACCTACGAGCAGTACTTC. The chain uses TRBV5-8 and TRBJ2-7; D is perhaps TRBD2 (5 bases). V lost 2 bases and J 2 bases, leaving 11 bases between the germline ends. The germline V gene has CDR1 SGHTS and CDR2 YDEGEE. This CDR3 is built from 14 residues.